This entry lists 32 T cell receptor beta chains sequenced from one sample in a study of blood T cell repertoires in COVID-19. Clones were read by immunoSEQ multiplex PCR, and TCRdb kept only the in-frame ones, dropping some. The table shows about 140,000 clones, with around 82% occurring only once. The specimen was peripheral blood. The receptors were gathered from a human donor in a cohort sampled during active COVID-19.

This clone has at least ten counts. This chain connects TRBV21-1 to TRBJ2-7; TRBD1, the D gene given by the table, was not confirmed from the DNA. TRBV21-1 is described as a pseudogene. The CDR3 covers 16 residues. CDR3 in amino acids: CASSKGTERGSYEQYV. In DNA, the CDR3 is TGTGCCAGCAGCAAAGGTACCGAGAGGGGGTCCTACGAGCAGTACGTC.

The chain joins TRBV19 to TRBJ2-7; 10 nucleotides agree with TRBD1. The CDR3 is made up of 16 amino acids. CDR1 and CDR2 (germline): LNHDA, SQIVND (reference sequence). V gave up 7 bases and J gave up 9 bases; unmatched junction bases: 18. The CDR3 spells CASTPSHSGTGVRQYF. As DNA, the CDR3 is TGTGCCAGTACCCCCTCCCATTCCGGGACAGGGGTTCGGCAGTACTTC.

The J gene is TRBJ2-3, the V gene TRBV5-1, with a possible D match to TRBD2 (6 bases). From germline, CDR1 is SGHRS and CDR2 YFSETQ. The CDR3 runs to 15 residues. Trimming removed 3 bases from V and 2 bases from J, with 13 bases in between. The CDR3 loop reads CASSSEGGNTDTQYF. The CDR3 region has the DNA TGCGCCAGCAGCTCAGAGGGCGGGAACACAGATACGCAGTATTTT. The full variable domain, rest sourced from reference TRBV5-1 and TRBJ2-3, is KAGVTQTPRYLIKTRGQQVTLSCSPISGHRSVSWYQQTPGQGLQFLFEYFSETQRNKGNFPGRFSGRQFSNSRSEMNVSTLELGDSALYLCASSSEGGNTDTQYFGPGTRLTVL.

The chain recombines TRBV7-2 with TRBJ2-3, with TRBD1 matching over 7 bases. V lost 3 bases and J lost 7; bases outside the gene matches: 4. Germline assignment: CDR1 SGHTA and CDR2 FQGNSA. The CDR3 loop spans 13 amino acids. The CDR3 is CASSLGQSNTQYF. Written as DNA, the CDR3 is TGTGCCAGCAGCTTGGGACAGTCGAATACGCAGTATTTT.

The rearrangement uses TRBV9 and TRBJ2-2, with D perhaps TRBD2 (6 bases). CDR3 length: 15 amino acids. Germline CDR1 is SGDLS and CDR2 is YYNGEE. With 2 bases removed from V and 4 bases from J, the gap between germline ends came to 12 bases. The CDR3 region has the DNA TGTGCCAGCAGCGTTCTTGCGGGGAGCACCGGGGAGCTGTTTTTT. It encodes CASSVLAGSTGELFF.

The rearrangement joins TRBV19 to TRBJ2-3; 11 bases fit TRBD1. CDR3 size: 16 residues. After removal of 4 bases from V and 2 bases from J, the junction contained 5 bases not matched to a gene. The germline V gene encodes CDR1 LNHDA and CDR2 SQIVND (reference sequence). CDR3 protein: CASSRGTGGVTDTQYF. The CDR3 DNA sequence: TGTGCCAGTAGTAGGGGGACAGGGGGGGTCACAGATACGCAGTATTTT. The full variable domain, its missing parts supplied by reference TRBV19 and TRBJ2-3, is DGGITQSPKYLFRKEGQNVTLSCEQNLNHDAMYWYRQDPGQGLRLIYYSQIVNDFQKGDIAEGYSVSREKKESFPLTVTSAQKNPTAFYLCASSRGTGGVTDTQYFGPGTRLTVL.

The chain combines TRBV15 with TRBJ2-1; 7 nucleotides agree with TRBD1. Germline V lookup: CDR1 LNHNV, CDR2 YYDKDF (reference sequence). J gave up 6 bases and V 1 base, and 3 bases lay outside the gene matches. The CDR3 covers 14 residues. This CDR3 is CATSRGAGGNEQFF. DNA of the CDR3: TGTGCCACCAGCAGAGGGGCAGGGGGCAATGAGCAGTTCTTC.

The chain joins TRBV18 to TRBJ2-7, with TRBD1 identical over 7 bases. The V gene end was trimmed by 6 bases and the J gene end by 1 base; junction bases not matched to a gene: 9. Germline values: CDR1 KGHSH, CDR2 LQKENI. The CDR3 covers 15 residues. The CDR3 region has the DNA TGTGCCAGCTCTCCTACAGGGGACCTATCCTACGAGCAGTACGTC. This translates into CASSPTGDLSYEQYV.

The V gene is TRBV27, the J gene TRBJ2-2, with 7 bases identical to TRBD2. Per the germline V gene, CDR1 is MNHEY and CDR2 is SMNVEV (reference sequence). Germline trimming cut 6 bases from V and 6 bases from J; bases unmatched to any gene: 7. The CDR3 runs 14 residues. Here the CDR3 DNA reads TGTGCCAGCAGCCGGCGGGAGTTCGCCGGGGAGCTGTTTTTT. Encoded protein: CASSRREFAGELFF.

This chain links TRBV19 with TRBJ2-1; 10 bases match TRBD1. Germline CDR1 and CDR2: LNHDA and SQIVND (reference sequence). V gave up 6 bases and J gave up 6 bases; unmatched junction bases: 8. This CDR3 is built from 15 residues. CDR3 DNA: TGTGCCAGTAGAGACGGACAGGGGGGGATCAATGAGCAGTTCTTC. As protein: CASRDGQGGINEQFF.

The chain employs TRBV7-3 and TRBJ2-7; maybe TRBD1 (6 bases). The germline V and J ends were trimmed by 6 bases and 3 bases, with 15 bases remaining between them. Germline values: CDR1 SGHTA, CDR2 FQGTGA. This CDR3 spans 14 amino acids. The CDR3 is CASRSSPDSYEQYF. The CDR3 DNA is TGTGCCAGCAGGTCAAGCCCGGACAGCTACGAGCAGTACTTC.

J is TRBJ2-1 and V is TRBV6-6, with TRBD1 matching over 7 bases. V lost 5 bases to trimming and J lost 5 bases; unmatched junction nucleotides: 9. Germline-derived CDR1 and CDR2 are MNHNY and SVGAGI (reference sequence). The CDR3 is made up of 15 amino acids. Here the CDR3 reads CASSLSGTANNEQFF. In DNA form, the CDR3 reads TGTGCCAGCAGTCTCTCTGGGACAGCGAACAATGAGCAGTTCTTC.

This rearrangement joins TRBV14 to TRBJ2-3, with D unresolved. The V and J ends lost 4 bases and 2 bases respectively, with 16 bases between them. Germline V gene data show CDR1 as SGHDN and CDR2 as FVKESK. The CDR3 spans 16 residues. CDR3 sequence reads: CASSLLNARITDTQYF. The CDR3 DNA reads TGTGCCAGCAGCCTCTTGAATGCTAGGATCACAGATACGCAGTATTTT.

The rearrangement links TRBV11-2 to TRBJ2-5, with 8 bases matching TRBD1. This CDR3 has 14 amino acids. Trimming removed 4 bases from V and 4 bases from J; junction bases left unmatched: 5. The germline V gene has CDR1 SGHAT and CDR2 FQNNGV. The CDR3 sequence is CASSSGGRGETQYF. The CDR3 nucleotides read TGTGCCAGCAGCTCAGGGGGCAGAGGAGAGACCCAGTACTTC.

The chain has TRBV7-3 and TRBJ2-2; D not resolved. Germline CDR1 SGHTA, CDR2 FQGTGA. The length of the CDR3 is 13 residues. V lost 2 bases to trimming and J lost 6 bases, with 7 bases between them. This CDR3 is CASSLGGSGELFF. CDR3 sequence (DNA): TGTGCCAGCAGCTTAGGCGGCTCCGGGGAGCTGTTTTTT.

The chain combines TRBV2 with TRBJ2-2; D might be TRBD2 (5 bases). V was shortened by 8 bases and J by 4 bases, with 14 bases between the two germline ends. The CDR3 has 14 residues. Germline loops: CDR1 SNHLY, CDR2 FYNNEI. This chain's CDR3 is CASDRGSGTGELFF. In DNA, the CDR3 is TGTGCCAGCGATAGAGGGTCGGGCACCGGGGAGCTGTTTTTT.

In DNA form, the CDR3 reads TGTGCCAGTAGTATCATGTCAGGGGACACTGAAGCTTTCTTT. It translates to CASSIMSGDTEAFF. The chain carries TRBV19 and TRBJ1-1, with a weak D call TRBD1 (6 bases). Between the trimmed V and J ends, which lost 3 bases and 3 bases, there was a span of 11 bases. The CDR3 length is 14 residues. Germline V CDR1 and CDR2: LNHDA, SQIVND (reference sequence).

V usage is TRBV12-3 or TRBV12-4 and J usage is TRBJ1-4; D is unclear. The CDR3 loop spans 13 amino acids. Trimming removed 4 bases at V and 5 bases at J, with 8 bases between. The CDR3 loop is CASSYLGNEKLFF. CDR3 sequence (DNA): TGTGCCAGCAGTTATCTCGGGAATGAAAAACTGTTTTTT.

The CDR3 DNA sequence: TGTGCCAGCAGCGTAGGGAGGACGCAGTATTTT. It specifies CASSVGRTQYF. The chain is built from TRBV9 and TRBJ2-3; D is possibly TRBD2 (5 bases). CDR3 length: 11 residues. V was shortened by 0 bases and J by 9 bases, with 5 bases between the two germline ends. Germline CDR1 reads SGDLS; CDR2 reads YYNGEE.

The chain employs TRBV7-2 and TRBJ2-7, with D possibly TRBD2 on 5 matching bases. Germline V CDR1 and CDR2: SGHTA, FQGNSA. The CDR3 is made up of 13 amino acids. Deletions cut 4 bases from V and 3 bases from J, with 10 bases between. Here the CDR3 reads CASSSNSVYEQYF. In nucleotides, the CDR3 is TGTGCCAGCAGCTCAAATAGCGTCTACGAGCAGTACTTC.

This sequence joins TRBV27 and TRBJ1-6, with D maybe TRBD1 (5 bases). Germline lookup yields CDR1 MNHEY and CDR2 SMNVEV (reference sequence). CDR3 length equals 15 residues. V lost 2 bases, J lost 7 bases, and 12 bases lay in between. CDR3 in DNA: TGTGCCAGCAGTTTAATCGCGGGGGTCAATTCACCCCTCCACTTT. Amino acid sequence: CASSLIAGVNSPLHF.

The chain has TRBV11-3 and TRBJ2-1; TRBD2 matches 8 bases. The CDR3 is 17 amino acids. V dropped 0 bases and J dropped 0; count of bases not matched to a gene: 4. Germline CDR1 SGHNT, CDR2 YENEEA. The CDR3 DNA is TGTGCCAGCAGCTTAGAGTCTAGCGGGTACTCCTACAATGAGCAGTTCTTC. Its translation is CASSLESSGYSYNEQFF. Using reference TRBV11-3 and TRBJ2-1 for the parts outside the CDR3, the full variable domain is EAGVVQSPRYKIIEKKQPVAFWCNPISGHNTLYWYLQNLGQGPELLIRYENEEAVDDSQLPKDRFSAERLKGVDSTLKIQPAELGDSAVYLCASSLESSGYSYNEQFFGPGTRLTVL.

V is TRBV14 and J is TRBJ1-2; 11 nucleotides align to TRBD1. Germline loops: CDR1 SGHDN, CDR2 FVKESK. This CDR3 contains 15 residues. J lost 5 bases, V lost 4 bases, and 6 bases had no gene match. CDR3 region: CASSRFGQGAYGYTF. For the CDR3, the DNA is TGTGCCAGCAGCCGATTCGGACAGGGGGCATATGGCTACACCTTC.

J is TRBJ1-5 and V is TRBV4-1; a weak D match, TRBD1 (6 bases). Germline V CDR1 and CDR2: MGHRA, YSYEKL. This CDR3 has 15 residues. V lost 5 bases and J lost 8, with 19 bases in between. The CDR3 nucleotides read TGCGCCAGCAGCTATATTGCCGGGACAAATAAGCCCCAGCATTTT. It translates to CASSYIAGTNKPQHF.

The gene calls are TRBV7-9 and TRBJ1-5, with TRBD1 identical over 7 bases. Per germline, CDR1 SEHNR and CDR2 FQNEAQ (reference sequence). The CDR3 runs 14 residues. The J segment lost 7 bases and the V segment lost 2 bases, leaving 5 bases of the junction unmatched. CDR3 coding DNA: TGTGCCAGCAGCTTACAGGGGGAATGGCAGCCCCAGCATTTT. It yields the protein CASSLQGEWQPQHF.

This clone was observed a single time. The chain combines TRBV29-1 with TRBJ2-7; 10 nucleotides line up with TRBD2. Germline V gene data show CDR1 as SQVTM and CDR2 as ANQGSEA. V shed 1 base and J 5 bases; nucleotides not matched to a gene: 14. This CDR3 is 17 amino acids long. CDR3 region: CSVEVNVASGGLDEQYF. DNA for the CDR3: TGCAGCGTTGAAGTTAACGTCGCTAGCGGGGGACTCGACGAGCAGTACTTC.

V usage is TRBV12-5 and J usage is TRBJ2-7; 7 bases map to TRBD1. Germline loops: CDR1 LGHNT, CDR2 FRNRAP. The J segment lost 0 bases and the V segment lost 2 bases, leaving 7 bases of the junction unmatched. This CDR3 region has 16 residues. Here the CDR3 DNA reads TGTGCTAGTGGTTTGTTCGGGACAGTGAGCTCCTACGAGCAGTACGTC. This encodes CASGLFGTVSSYEQYV.

This chain connects TRBV5-1 to TRBJ2-7; 7 nucleotides agree with TRBD1. Per the germline V gene, CDR1 is SGHRS and CDR2 is YFSETQ. The trim removed 0 bases at V and 1 base at J, leaving 1 base unmatched. The CDR3 loop spans 14 amino acids. The CDR3 loop reads CASSLEGQSYEQYF. The CDR3 nucleotides are TGCGCCAGCAGCTTGGAGGGACAGTCCTACGAGCAGTACTTC.

V usage is TRBV2 and J usage is TRBJ1-4, with 8 positions matching TRBD1. This CDR3 has 14 residues. The V gene end was trimmed by 6 bases and the J gene end by 8 bases; junction bases not matched to a gene: 8. Germline values: CDR1 SNHLY, CDR2 FYNNEI. The CDR3 region has the DNA TGTGCCAGCAGGGAACAGGGGGTTAGCGAAAAACTGTTTTTT. Its translation: CASREQGVSEKLFF.

The chain combines TRBV24-1 with TRBJ2-3, with D perhaps TRBD2 (7 bases). Germline V gene lookup returns CDR1 KGHDR and CDR2 SFDVKD. V lost 1 base, J lost 9 bases, and 10 bases lay in between. This CDR3 region has 13 residues. The CDR3 sequence is CATSDLGGGTQYF. The CDR3, as DNA: TGTGCCACCAGTGATTTAGGCGGGGGCACGCAGTATTTT.

This clone has only a few counts. The rearrangement joins TRBV7-9 to TRBJ2-3; a possible D gene is TRBD1 (7 bases). Looked up from germline, CDR1 is SEHNR and CDR2 is FQNEAQ (reference sequence). Deletions cut 5 bases from V and 0 bases from J, with 12 bases between. The CDR3 runs 15 residues. The CDR3 DNA sequence: TGTGCCAGCAGCCCGCGGGACAGAAGCACAGATACGCAGTATTTT. Its protein is CASSPRDRSTDTQYF.

J is TRBJ1-6 and V is TRBV27; 9 nucleotides line up with TRBD1. Per germline, CDR1 MNHEY and CDR2 SMNVEV (reference sequence). The CDR3 is 19 residues long. With V trimmed by 1 base and J by 1 base, 8 bases remained unmatched. The DNA for the CDR3 is TGTGCCAGCAGTTTATGGTTCCCGGACAGGGGTTCCTATAATTCACCCCTCCACTTT. Protein sequence: CASSLWFPDRGSYNSPLHF.